A single sample is the source of the 31 T cell receptor beta chains below, sequenced in a study of blood T cell repertoires in COVID-19. Using immunoSEQ multiplex PCR, the repertoire was profiled, and TCRdb retains in-frame clones only, with some absent. The sample gives approximately 140,000 clones, around 82% of which show up once; more than 1.2% is in the top ten. The specimen sequenced was peripheral blood. The receptors were gathered from a man aged 55 to 69 with acute or convalescent COVID-19.

This sequence joins TRBV9 and TRBJ2-7; 11 bases align to TRBD2. Trimming removed 4 bases from V and 5 bases from J; junction bases left unmatched: 8. The CDR3 runs 15 residues. CDR1 SGDLS and CDR2 YYNGEE come from the germline V gene. Written as DNA, the CDR3 is TGTGCCAGCAGCCCCCGGGTAGCGGGGGGGGACGAGCAGTACTTC. This sequence encodes CASSPRVAGGDEQYF.

The chain employs TRBV7-3 and TRBJ1-2, with unresolved D. The CDR3 totals 13 residues. Germline CDR1 reads SGHTA; CDR2 reads FQGTGA. V was shortened by 5 bases and J by 5 bases, with 12 bases between the two germline ends. The CDR3 nucleotides are TGTGCCAGCAGCCCGGAGGGAGGGTATGGCTACACCTTC. Protein product: CASSPEGGYGYTF. Using reference TRBV7-3 and TRBJ1-2 for the parts outside the CDR3, the full variable domain is GAGVSQTPSNKVTEKGKYVELRCDPISGHTALYWYRQSLGQGPEFLIYFQGTGAADDSGLPNDRFFAVRPEGSVSTLKIQRTERGDSAVYLCASSPEGGYGYTFGSGTRLTVV.

This chain joins TRBV5-6 and TRBJ2-1, with 8 nucleotides matching TRBD2. Looked up from germline, CDR1 is SGHDT and CDR2 is YYEEEE. V lost 3 bases, J lost 4 bases, and 12 bases stayed unmatched. The CDR3 contains 17 residues. CDR3 sequence (DNA): TGTGCCAGCAGCTCCCCCCCGCGAGCTAGCGGGTACAATGAGCAGTTCTTC. Encoded protein: CASSSPPRASGYNEQFF.

The chain carries TRBV19 and TRBJ2-2; 8 bases are a match to TRBD1. The CDR3 covers 14 residues. Germline assignment: CDR1 LNHDA and CDR2 SQIVND (reference sequence). The J segment lost 6 bases and the V segment lost 6 bases, leaving 6 bases of the junction unmatched. The CDR3 DNA sequence: TGTGCCAGTAGGCAGGGGGCGTCGTCCGGGGAGCTGTTTTTT. This translates into CASRQGASSGELFF.

CDR3 sequence: CAISGLLGTGNETQYF. In nucleotides, the CDR3 is TGTGCCATCAGTGGGCTTCTGGGGACAGGGAACGAGACCCAGTACTTC. V usage is TRBV10-3 and J usage is TRBJ2-5, with TRBD1 identical over 9 bases. Germline V gene data show CDR1 as ENHRY and CDR2 as SYGVKD. The V gene end was trimmed by 4 bases and the J gene end by 5 bases; junction bases not matched to a gene: 11. The CDR3 has 16 residues.

The rearrangement links TRBV11-2 to TRBJ2-5; 11 bases are shared with TRBD2. CDR3 length: 16 residues. Germline V CDR1 and CDR2: SGHAT, FQNNGV. After removal of 3 bases from V and 9 bases from J, the junction contained 12 bases not matched to a gene. The CDR3: CASSFGSGRAGGAQYF. The CDR3 DNA is TGTGCCAGCAGCTTTGGTAGCGGGAGGGCCGGGGGGGCCCAGTACTTC. Full variable domain (remainder filled in from reference TRBV11-2 and TRBJ2-5): EAGVAQSPRYKIIEKRQSVAFWCNPISGHATLYWYQQILGQGPKLLIQFQNNGVVDDSQLPKDRFSAERLKGVDSTLKIQPAKLEDSAVYLCASSFGSGRAGGAQYFGPGTRLLVL.

This chain uses TRBV27 with TRBJ1-2; 8 nucleotides agree with TRBD1. The trim removed 6 bases at V and 1 base at J, leaving 4 bases unmatched. Germline CDR1 MNHEY, CDR2 SMNVEV (reference sequence). CDR3 size: 14 residues. The CDR3 sequence: CASSQDRVNYGYTF. The CDR3 DNA reads as TGTGCCAGCAGCCAGGACAGGGTTAACTATGGCTACACCTTC.

In its sample, this clone was seen a few times. This sequence joins TRBV27 and TRBJ2-1, with TRBD1 identical over 8 bases. CDR1 is MNHEY, CDR2 SMNVEV, per germline (reference sequence). V lost 0 bases to trimming and J lost 3 bases; unmatched junction nucleotides: 4. This CDR3 has 16 amino acids. CDR3 in amino acids: CASSLSRDRYYNEQFF. The CDR3 nucleotides read TGTGCCAGCAGTTTATCACGGGACAGGTACTACAATGAGCAGTTCTTC.

The chain combines TRBV27 with TRBJ2-7; D not certain. The germline V and J ends were trimmed by 7 bases and 3 bases, with 19 bases remaining between them. CDR3 length equals 15 residues. Germline V gives CDR1 MNHEY, CDR2 SMNVEV (reference sequence). The CDR3 loop is CASIVWRGEGYEQYF. CDR3 in DNA: TGTGCCAGCATAGTCTGGCGCGGAGAAGGCTACGAGCAGTACTTC.

This clone came up many times. The chain is built from TRBV7-8 and TRBJ1-5, with a possible D match to TRBD1 (6 bases). The CDR3 extends over 15 amino acids. Germline V gives CDR1 SGHVS, CDR2 FQNEAQ. V was clipped by 1 base and J by 2 bases, with 9 bases between them. CDR3 residues: CASSLGKGGNQPQHF. The CDR3 nucleotides are TGTGCCAGCAGCTTAGGGAAGGGGGGCAATCAGCCCCAGCATTTT.

V gene TRBV28 combines with J gene TRBJ1-2; TRBD1 matches 7 bases. The CDR3 spans 12 residues. From germline, CDR1 is MDHEN and CDR2 SYDVKM. V trimming: 4 bases; J trimming: 8 bases; junction bases outside the gene matches: 4. Written as DNA, the CDR3 is TGTGCCAGCAGTTCACAGGGGAGGGGCTACACCTTC. It specifies CASSSQGRGYTF.

The CDR3 nucleotides read TGTGCCAGCAGCCAACAACAGGGGGGCTATGGCTACACCTTC. Amino acid sequence: CASSQQQGGYGYTF. The chain has TRBV14 and TRBJ1-2; TRBD1 agrees at 8 bases. Germline V gives CDR1 SGHDN, CDR2 FVKESK. The V segment lost 2 bases and the J segment 4 bases; nucleotides outside the gene matches: 3. The CDR3 spans 14 residues.

The J gene is TRBJ2-7, the V gene TRBV9, with TRBD2 matching 10 bases. CDR1 is SGDLS, CDR2 YYNGEE, per germline. The CDR3 spans 18 residues. V trimming: 0 bases; J trimming: 2 bases; junction bases outside the gene matches: 11. The CDR3: CASSVGVSGGPETYEQYF. Written as DNA, the CDR3 is TGTGCCAGCAGCGTAGGAGTTAGCGGGGGGCCGGAAACCTACGAGCAGTACTTC.

This chain connects TRBV6-2 or TRBV6-3 to TRBJ2-1; TRBD1 agrees at 8 bases. CDR3 size: 17 residues. Germline lookup yields CDR1 MNHEY and CDR2 SVGEGT. Trimming cost V 5 bases and J 3 bases; bases outside gene matches: 12. The CDR3 region has the DNA TGTGCCAGCAGTCCCCTCTCTGGACAGGGTTTCTACAATGAGCAGTTCTTC. Translated, it gives CASSPLSGQGFYNEQFF.

V gene TRBV4-1 combines with J gene TRBJ2-1; a possible D gene is TRBD2 (5 bases). Germline V lookup: CDR1 MGHRA, CDR2 YSYEKL. The CDR3 has 15 amino acids. Trimming cost V 3 bases and J 6 bases, with 15 bases left between them. DNA for the CDR3: TGCGCCAGCAGCCAGATAGGACTCGCCGTCAATGAGCAGTTCTTC. This gives the protein CASSQIGLAVNEQFF.

J is TRBJ1-6 and V is TRBV12-3 or TRBV12-4; unclear D gene. Trimming shortened V by 9 bases and J by 9 bases, and 15 bases separated the two germline ends. The length of the CDR3 is 13 residues. The CDR3 sequence: CASKAGNSSPLHF. The CDR3 nucleotides are TGTGCCAGTAAGGCGGGGAACAGTTCACCCCTCCACTTT.

For this clone: Sequence at one end of the junction differs from germline and may be a read error. The J gene is TRBJ2-7, the V gene TRBV18; no clear D. CDR3 size: 15 residues. Per the germline V gene, CDR1 is KGHSH and CDR2 is LQKENI. This chain's CDR3 is CASSSPTSSGYEQYF. The CDR3 coding sequence is TGTGCCAGCTCATCACCTACCTCGTCGGGTTACGAGCAGTACTTC.

This rearrangement joins TRBV6-5 to TRBJ1-2, with D unresolved. The CDR3 loop spans 15 amino acids. Trimming took off 0 bases at V and 4 bases at J, with 12 bases between the two ends. The germline CDR1 and CDR2 sequences are MNHEY and SVGAGI. This CDR3 reads CASSYSTGSSYGYTF. CDR3 sequence (DNA): TGTGCCAGCAGTTACTCGACCGGGTCTAGCTATGGCTACACCTTC.

J is TRBJ1-2 and V is TRBV11-2, with TRBD1 identical over 7 bases. Looked up from germline, CDR1 is SGHAT and CDR2 is FQNNGV. This CDR3 region has 14 residues. V trimming: 7 bases; J trimming: 2 bases; junction bases outside the gene matches: 7. The CDR3: CASTLQGSNYGYTF. The CDR3, as DNA: TGTGCCAGCACCCTACAGGGGTCCAACTATGGCTACACCTTC.

The chain joins TRBV7-2 to TRBJ2-5, with 11 positions matching TRBD2. The ends lost 5 bases at V and 2 bases at J; junction bases unmatched: 1. Germline lookup yields CDR1 SGHTA and CDR2 FQGNSA. The CDR3 length is 14 residues. CDR3 nucleotides: TGTGCCAGCAGCAGACTAGCGGGGCAAGAGACCCAGTACTTC. It yields the protein CASSRLAGQETQYF.

V is TRBV6-5 and J is TRBJ2-7, with 7 bases matching TRBD2. With V trimmed by 6 bases and J by 7 bases, 15 bases remained unmatched. Germline V CDR1 and CDR2: MNHEY, SVGAGI. The CDR3 is 15 amino acids. In DNA form, the CDR3 reads TGTGCCAGCAGCCTGGGGGGGTTCTCTTACAGGGAGCAGTACTTC. This encodes CASSLGGFSYREQYF.

This clone has just one count. The V and J genes are TRBV10-3 and TRBJ1-4; D might be TRBD1 (6 bases). V lost 10 bases, J lost 8 bases, and 20 bases lay in between. Germline CDR1 reads ENHRY; CDR2 reads SYGVKD. The CDR3 length is 14 residues. The CDR3 sequence: CATKGVGVGEKLFF. As DNA, the CDR3 is TGTGCCACCAAGGGGGTCGGGGTTGGAGAAAAACTGTTTTTT.

This chain links TRBV15 with TRBJ1-2; 9 bases line up with TRBD1. Germline CDR1 reads LNHNV; CDR2 reads YYDKDF (reference sequence). The CDR3 covers 16 residues. V lost 1 base to trimming and J lost 4 bases; unmatched junction nucleotides: 7. The CDR3: CATSRGTGDFAYGYTF. The CDR3 region has the DNA TGTGCCACCAGCAGAGGGACAGGGGACTTCGCCTATGGCTACACCTTC. Combining the CDR3 with reference TRBV15 and TRBJ1-2 gives the whole variable domain DAMVIQNPRYQVTQFGKPVTLSCSQTLNHNVMYWYQQKSSQAPKLLFHYYDKDFNNEADTPDNFQSRRPNTSFCFLDIRSPGLGDTAMYLCATSRGTGDFAYGYTFGSGTRLTVV.

There are a few counts of this clone. The gene calls are TRBV25-1 and TRBJ2-7, with 10 bases aligning to TRBD2. This CDR3 has 16 amino acids. From germline, CDR1 is MGHDK and CDR2 SYGVNS. The trim removed 5 bases at V and 4 bases at J, leaving 11 bases unmatched. As DNA, the CDR3 is TGTGCCAGCAGTCCTCGTCTAGCGGGGGTCCTTTACGAGCAGTACTTC. Residues: CASSPRLAGVLYEQYF.

The chain carries TRBV2 and TRBJ2-7; D may be TRBD1 (6 bases). Germline lookup yields CDR1 SNHLY and CDR2 FYNNEI. V was clipped by 2 bases and J by 2 bases, with 13 bases between them. The CDR3 consists of 15 residues. The CDR3: CASSEFGTSTYEQYF. CDR3 nucleotide sequence: TGTGCCAGCAGTGAATTCGGGACATCGACCTACGAGCAGTACTTC.

In its sample, this clone was seen once. In nucleotides, the CDR3 is TGTGCCAGCAGTGGAGTAGCGTCAAGCTCCTACGAGCAGTACTTC. Protein: CASSGVASSSYEQYF. The chain recombines TRBV27 with TRBJ2-7; a weak D match, TRBD2 (5 bases). The CDR3 is 15 residues long. Trimming removed 5 bases from V and 0 bases from J, with 14 bases in between. The germline gives CDR1 MNHEY, CDR2 SMNVEV (reference sequence).

The chain links TRBV28 to TRBJ1-5; D uncertain. Germline V gives CDR1 MDHEN, CDR2 SYDVKM. The CDR3 has 16 residues. The ends were cut back, 0 bases at V and 3 bases at J, with 12 bases in the middle. CDR3 DNA: TGTGCCAGCAGTTTATGGCAGAACGTAAACAATCAGCCCCAGCATTTT. It yields the protein CASSLWQNVNNQPQHF. Drawing the rest from reference TRBV28 and TRBJ1-5, the complete variable domain is DVKVTQSSRYLVKRTGEKVFLECVQDMDHENMFWYRQDPGLGLRLIYFSYDVKMKEKGDIPEGYSVSREKKERFSLILESASTNQTSMYLCASSLWQNVNNQPQHFGDGTRLSIL.

The V and J genes are TRBV27 and TRBJ2-7, with D possibly being TRBD2 (5 bases). The germline CDR1 and CDR2 sequences are MNHEY and SMNVEV (reference sequence). This CDR3 spans 15 amino acids. The V end lost 2 bases, the J end lost 8 bases, and 19 bases lay between the germline ends. The CDR3 nucleotides read TGTGCCAGCAGTTTACGGAGAGGGCTAAAGGTCCAGCAGTACTTC. Protein: CASSLRRGLKVQQYF.

This chain connects TRBV7-8 to TRBJ2-7; 7 bases match TRBD1. Germline values: CDR1 SGHVS, CDR2 FQNEAQ. The CDR3 totals 16 residues. The V and J ends lost 7 bases and 0 bases, in that order; junction bases with no gene match: 12. The CDR3, as DNA: TGTGCCAGCAACCAACCCGGACAGGTCAGCTCCTACGAGCAGTACTTC. Its translation is CASNQPGQVSSYEQYF.

The chain couples TRBV6-1 to TRBJ2-3; D possibly corresponds to TRBD2 (6 bases). CDR3 length equals 16 residues. Trimming took off 4 bases at V and 2 bases at J, with 16 bases between the two ends. The germline V gene has CDR1 MNHNS and CDR2 SASEGT. CDR3 DNA sequence: TGTGCCAGCAGTGGGCTTATAGCGGACTACACAGATACGCAGTATTTT. Amino acids: CASSGLIADYTDTQYF.

V is TRBV2 and J is TRBJ2-1; D possibly corresponds to TRBD2 (6 bases). Germline assignment: CDR1 SNHLY and CDR2 FYNNEI. The V end lost 3 bases, the J end lost 8 bases, and 14 bases lay between the germline ends. The CDR3 spans 14 residues. Here the CDR3 DNA reads TGTGCCAGCAGTGACTGGCGGGGTGTCGATGAGCAGTTCTTC. Protein: CASSDWRGVDEQFF.